The source of this T cell receptor (beta chain) is a study of blood T cell repertoires in COVID-19. Study-level background: COVID-19 samples from acute and convalescent phases originated in the United States, Italy and Spain. From T cells, B-cell-depleted T cells, or PBMCs came the material, which was cDNA or gDNA.

This clone has a handful of counts. Trimming removed 3 bases from V and 8 bases from J, with 14 bases in between. This CDR3 is 14 amino acids long. Germline CDR1 is MDHEN and CDR2 is SYDVKM. As originally analysed: The assay estimated nucleated cells by amplifying reference gene primers. Libraries were prepared by immunoSEQ multiplex PCR; TCRdb keeps only in-frame clonotypes and omits some of them. V, J and clone size are taken as reported in that table, and D and trimming were inferred from the DNA itself. The repertoire includes approximately 72,000 clones, approximately 86% of them detected once, and around 14% sits in the top ten.

Sequencing input: peripheral blood. The chain couples TRBV28 to TRBJ2-4, with TRBD1 as a possible D gene (6 bases). This receptor was taken from a woman aged 55 to 70 with acute or convalescent COVID-19. The CDR3 nucleotides are TGTGCCAGCAGTTTGGTTGGCAGGGGTCACATTCAGTACTTC. Protein product: CASSLVGRGHIQYF. Full variable domain (missing parts from reference TRBV28 and TRBJ2-4): DVKVTQSSRYLVKRTGEKVFLECVQDMDHENMFWYRQDPGLGLRLIYFSYDVKMKEKGDIPEGYSVSREKKERFSLILESASTNQTSMYLCASSLVGRGHIQYFGAGTRLSVL.